The T cell receptor beta chain under discussion was sequenced for a study of blood T cell repertoires in COVID-19. Across the study: Acute and convalescent COVID-19 specimens originated in the United States, Italy and Spain. T cells, B-cell-depleted T cells, or PBMCs provided the cDNA or gDNA that served as material.

Per the study methods: Reference gene primer amplification yielded estimated nucleated cell counts. Profiling relied on immunoSEQ multiplex PCR, and the TCRdb table lists in-frame clones only, not all of them. The D gene and trimming were derived from the DNA, and the V and J assignments and clone size from that table. The sample holds about 75,000 clones, 70% to 90% seen once. Losses at the gene ends were 2 bases for V and 4 bases for J; bases not matched to a gene: 7. The germline V gene has CDR1 LGHDT and CDR2 YNNKEL (reference sequence). CDR3 length: 15 residues. This clonotype was sampled from a human donor in a cohort sampled during active COVID-19. This rearrangement joins TRBV3-1 (or the pseudogene TRBV3-2) to TRBJ2-7; TRBD2 aligns across 8 bases. The source material was peripheral blood. CDR3 bases: TGTGCCAGCAGCCAATCCGGGAGGGGTCGATACGAGCAGTACTTC. Amino acid sequence: CASSQSGRGRYEQYF.